Below, 5 T cell receptor beta chains from the same sample are listed, as sequenced in a study of technical replicates of blood from several donors. Assay: immunoSEQ multiplex PCR; the TCRdb copy retains only in-frame clones and omits some. The data hold 50,000 to 70,000 clones, with 85% to 90% observed a single time. The sequenced sample consisted of PBMCs. All receptors come from a human donor in good health. Some clones in this sample may be carry-over from other donors' samples.

The chain joins TRBV4-1 to TRBJ1-2; D is unresolved. This CDR3 comprises 15 residues. Germline V gene sequence: CDR1 MGHRA, CDR2 YSYEKL. Trimming shortened V by 4 bases and J by 1 base, and 13 bases separated the two germline ends. DNA of the CDR3: TGCGCCAGCAGCCCCCAGGTCCAGAGTAACTATGGCTACACCTTC. The encoded protein is CASSPQVQSNYGYTF.

The rearrangement joins TRBV7-2 to TRBJ1-2; 7 nucleotides agree with TRBD1. The germline CDR1 and CDR2 sequences are SGHTA and FQGNSA. This CDR3 spans 13 amino acids. V gave up 6 bases and J gave up 4 bases; unmatched junction bases: 5. The CDR3 reads CASRNRGLYGYTF. The CDR3 nucleotides read TGTGCCAGCAGAAACAGGGGCCTCTATGGCTACACCTTC.

The DNA of the CDR3 is TGCGCCAGCGGGGGACTAGCCCATGAGCAGTTCTTC. Protein sequence: CASGGLAHEQFF. The chain links TRBV5-1 to TRBJ2-1; 9 bases match TRBD2. The V gene end was trimmed by 7 bases and the J gene end by 8 bases; junction bases not matched to a gene: 4. Germline V gene sequence: CDR1 SGHRS, CDR2 YFSETQ. The CDR3 runs to 12 residues.

The J gene is TRBJ2-7, the V gene TRBV4-3, with D unresolved. V was shortened by 1 base and J by 1 base, with 11 bases between the two germline ends. Germline-derived CDR1 and CDR2 are LGHNA and YSLEER. This CDR3 is built from 15 residues. CDR3 in DNA: TGCGCCAGCAGCCAAGTGCAGGCGAGTTCCTACGAGCAGTACTTC. Protein sequence: CASSQVQASSYEQYF.

The rearrangement uses TRBV7-7 and TRBJ2-7; 8 bases are shared with TRBD1. Germline trimming cut 5 bases from V and 5 bases from J; bases unmatched to any gene: 5. The CDR3 extends over 13 amino acids. The germline V gene encodes CDR1 SSHAT and CDR2 FNYEAQ (reference sequence). CDR3 loop: CASSPQGAHEQYF. DNA for the CDR3: TGTGCCAGCAGCCCGCAGGGGGCCCACGAGCAGTACTTC.